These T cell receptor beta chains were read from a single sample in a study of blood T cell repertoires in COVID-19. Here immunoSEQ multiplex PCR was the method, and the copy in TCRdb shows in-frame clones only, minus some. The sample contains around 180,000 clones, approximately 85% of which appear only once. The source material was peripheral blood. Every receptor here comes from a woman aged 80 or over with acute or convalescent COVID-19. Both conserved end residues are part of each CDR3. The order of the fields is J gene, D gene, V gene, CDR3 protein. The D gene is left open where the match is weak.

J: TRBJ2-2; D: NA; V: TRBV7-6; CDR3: CASSSRGTGELFF
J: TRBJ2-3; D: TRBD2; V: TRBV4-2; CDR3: CASSPGTSGRGGYF
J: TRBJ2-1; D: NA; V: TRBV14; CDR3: CASSLRENSYNEQFF
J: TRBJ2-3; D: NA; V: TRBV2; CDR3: CASSEARSTDTQYF
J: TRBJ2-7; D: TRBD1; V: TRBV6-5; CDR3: CATEGQSYEQYF
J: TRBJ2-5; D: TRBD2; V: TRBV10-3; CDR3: CAISESPGGRAQYF
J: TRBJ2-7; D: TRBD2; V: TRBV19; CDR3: CASSRAGTSGEYEQYF
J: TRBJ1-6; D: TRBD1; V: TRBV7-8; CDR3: CASSTGQGNLNSPLHF
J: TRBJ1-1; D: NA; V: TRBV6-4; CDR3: CASTRGENTEAFF
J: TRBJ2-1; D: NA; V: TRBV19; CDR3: CASSMVRGSYNEQFF
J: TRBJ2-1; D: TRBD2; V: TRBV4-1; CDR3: CASSQPLAGSYNEQFF
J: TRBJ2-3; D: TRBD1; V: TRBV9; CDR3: CASSPRRGLTDTQYF
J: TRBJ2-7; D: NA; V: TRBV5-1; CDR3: CASSSGQLSYEQYF
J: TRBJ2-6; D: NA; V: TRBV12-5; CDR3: CASGLVLASLLGANVLTF
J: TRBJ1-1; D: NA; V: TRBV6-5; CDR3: CASRSEAEAFF
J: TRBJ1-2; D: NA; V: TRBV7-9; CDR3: CASSHGLNYGYTF
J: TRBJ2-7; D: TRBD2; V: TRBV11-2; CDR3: CASSGGVTPYEQYF
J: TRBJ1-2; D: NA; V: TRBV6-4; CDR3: CASRTTGWNGYTF
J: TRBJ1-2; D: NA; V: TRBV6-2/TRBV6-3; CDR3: CASSYEERRGYTF
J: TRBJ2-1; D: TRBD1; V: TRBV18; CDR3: CASSRRDREWNEQFF
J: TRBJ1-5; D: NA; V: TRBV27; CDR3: CASSLGGSFQPQHF
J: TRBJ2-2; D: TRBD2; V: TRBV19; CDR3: CASSPKPSGSTRYTGELFF
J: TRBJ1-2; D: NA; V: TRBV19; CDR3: CASSIDRNYGYTF
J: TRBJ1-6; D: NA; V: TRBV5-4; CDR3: CASSLAQGTSYNSPLHF
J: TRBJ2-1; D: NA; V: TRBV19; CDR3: CASSPSDTYNEQFF
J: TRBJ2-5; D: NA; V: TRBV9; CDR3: CASSAQVAQETQYF
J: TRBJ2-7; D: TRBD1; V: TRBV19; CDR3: CASSMIVGTGGWEQYF
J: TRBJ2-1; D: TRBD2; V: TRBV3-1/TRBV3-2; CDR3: CASSLLAGRNEQFF
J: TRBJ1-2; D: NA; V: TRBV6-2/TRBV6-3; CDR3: CASSSPATDTNYGYTF
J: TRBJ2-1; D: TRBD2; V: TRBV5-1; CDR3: CASSLVSGRGYNEQFF
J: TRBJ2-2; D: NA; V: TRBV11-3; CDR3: CASSPKKDSTGELFF
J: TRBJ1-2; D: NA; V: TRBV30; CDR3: CAWSVVQGVFGYTF
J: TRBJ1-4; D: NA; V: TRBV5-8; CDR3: CASRPAGGTVRIGEKLFF
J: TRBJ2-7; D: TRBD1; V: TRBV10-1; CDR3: CASSYGQGGEQYF
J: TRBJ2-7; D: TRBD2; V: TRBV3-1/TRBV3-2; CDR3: CASSLRLAIDEQYF
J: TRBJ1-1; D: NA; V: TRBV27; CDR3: CASRPRRTTNTEAFF
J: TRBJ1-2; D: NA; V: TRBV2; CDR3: CASRRGGRGYTF
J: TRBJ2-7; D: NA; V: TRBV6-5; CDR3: CASSRGASSYEQYF
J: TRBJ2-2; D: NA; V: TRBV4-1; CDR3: CASSLRETGELFF
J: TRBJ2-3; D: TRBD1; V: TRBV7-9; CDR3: CAHPSRTGQSTDTQYF
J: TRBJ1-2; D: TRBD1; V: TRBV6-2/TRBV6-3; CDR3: CASSYGRSGGLQASYGYTF
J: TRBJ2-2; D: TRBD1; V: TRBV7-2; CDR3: CASRRTGGTGELFF
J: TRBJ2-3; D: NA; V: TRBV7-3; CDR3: CASSFGLSTDTQYF
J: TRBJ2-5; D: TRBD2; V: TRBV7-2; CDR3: CASSLATTSGQETQYF
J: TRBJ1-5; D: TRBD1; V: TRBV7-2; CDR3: CASSLITGERYQPQHF
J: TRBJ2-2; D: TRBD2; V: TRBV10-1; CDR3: CASRKLAGVRRELFF
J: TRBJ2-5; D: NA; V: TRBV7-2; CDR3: CASSLGASWVGETQYF
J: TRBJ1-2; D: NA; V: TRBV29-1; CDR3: CSAVTQGYGYTF
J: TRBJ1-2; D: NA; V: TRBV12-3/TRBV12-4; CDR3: CASQRGRNGYTF
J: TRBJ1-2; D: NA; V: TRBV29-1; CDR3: CRGAPNYGYTF
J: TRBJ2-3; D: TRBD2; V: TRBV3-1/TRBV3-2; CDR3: CASSQDRPPGLAGNSTDTQYF
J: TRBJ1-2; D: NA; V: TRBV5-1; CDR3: CASSLSDSYGYTF
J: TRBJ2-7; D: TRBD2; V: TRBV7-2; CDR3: CASSLVAGGSYEQYF
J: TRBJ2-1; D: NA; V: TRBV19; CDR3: CASRSPQMGSYEQFF
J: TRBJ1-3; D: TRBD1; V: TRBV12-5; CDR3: CASGLYSDRGRNTIYF
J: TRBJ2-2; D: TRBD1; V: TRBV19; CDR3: CASRTGWNTGELFF